This is a list of T cell receptor beta chains from one sample in a study of blood T cell repertoires in COVID-19. Clones were sequenced by immunoSEQ multiplex PCR, and TCRdb holds only the in-frame ones, with some missing. The table lists over 250,000 clones, approximately 84% of them singletons. What was sequenced was peripheral blood. These receptors were taken from a human donor with COVID-19, enrolled during active disease. The donor label of this sample is uncertain. Each CDR3 is given with its conserved first and last residue. The D gene is left open where the match is weak. Some rows have no size entry. The others give once, few or many, or a class for an expanded clone.

d_gene,v_gene,abundance,j_gene,CDR3aa,CDR3nt
.,TRBV29-1,.,TRBJ2-2,CSVLTGELFF,TGCAGCGTTCTAACCGGGGAGCTGTTTTTT
.,TRBV11-2,.,TRBJ2-5,CASSLGQMNQETQYF,TGTGCCAGCAGCTTAGGACAGATGAACCAAGAGACCCAGTACTTC
.,TRBV10-3,few,TRBJ2-1,CAISPTRVPLQFF,TGTGCCATCAGCCCCACCCGGGTCCCTTTGCAGTTCTTC
.,TRBV28,once,TRBJ2-2,CASSPPTANTGELFF,TGTGCCAGCAGTCCCCCGACAGCTAACACCGGGGAGCTGTTTTTT
TRBD1,TRBV19,.,TRBJ2-7,CASSGQGRGHYEQYF,TGTGCCAGTAGCGGGCAGGGCAGGGGGCACTACGAGCAGTACTTC
.,TRBV5-4,.,TRBJ1-3,CASSLEDLTSGNTIYF,TGTGCCAGCAGCTTGGAGGACTTGACCTCTGGAAACACCATATATTTT
.,TRBV11-1,.,TRBJ2-3,CASSLLAMSTDTQYF,TGTGCCAGCAGCTTACTAGCGATGAGCACAGATACGCAGTATTTT
TRBD1,TRBV9,.,TRBJ1-2,CASSPGTVNYGYTF,TGTGCCAGCAGCCCAGGGACAGTTAACTATGGCTACACCTTC
TRBD1,TRBV28,.,TRBJ1-2,CASSSHRGSDGYTF,TGTGCCAGCAGTTCCCACAGGGGTTCCGATGGCTACACCTTC
.,TRBV19,.,TRBJ2-7,CASKDSADSYEQYF,TGTGCCAGTAAGGACAGCGCCGACTCCTACGAGCAGTACTTC
TRBD1,TRBV11-2,.,TRBJ1-1,CASSLDQGTVNTEAFF,TGTGCCAGCAGCTTAGATCAGGGGACAGTGAACACTGAAGCTTTCTTT
.,TRBV10-3,.,TRBJ2-2,CAINPSGTNTGELFF,TGTGCCATCAACCCATCCGGGACGAACACCGGGGAGCTGTTTTTT
.,TRBV28,.,TRBJ1-2,CASSQTPGVGYTF,TGTGCCAGCAGTCAAACCCCAGGGGTTGGCTACACCTTC
.,TRBV3-1/TRBV3-2,.,TRBJ2-1,CASSQASGQLLGEQFF,TGTGCCAGCAGCCAAGCTTCCGGACAGCTCCTCGGAGAGCAGTTCTTC
TRBD1,TRBV28,.,TRBJ2-7,CASRGQATYEQYF,TGTGCCAGCAGGGGACAGGCGACGTACGAGCAGTACTTC
.,TRBV19,.,TRBJ2-7,CASSIVLSYEQYF,TGTGCCAGTAGTATTGTTTTATCCTACGAGCAGTACTTC
.,TRBV28,.,TRBJ2-7,CASSQTNGEQYF,TGTGCCAGCAGTCAAACGAACGGCGAGCAGTACTTC
TRBD2,TRBV6-5,.,TRBJ2-7,CASRKGASGSYEQYF,TGTGCCAGCAGAAAAGGGGCTAGCGGGAGCTACGAGCAGTACTTC
TRBD1,TRBV7-2,.,TRBJ2-7,CASSFTGTGDYEQYF,TGTGCCAGCAGCTTTACCGGGACAGGGGACTACGAGCAGTACTTC
.,TRBV6-6,.,TRBJ1-6,CASSYGGSPLHF,TGTGCCAGCAGTTACGGGGGCTCACCCCTCCACTTT
.,TRBV27,.,TRBJ1-6,CASSLEQGRYNSPLHF,TGTGCCAGCAGTTTAGAACAGGGAAGGTATAATTCACCCCTCCACTTT
.,TRBV28,few,TRBJ1-5,CASSPPKGGSNQPQHF,TGTGCCAGCAGTCCCCCTAAGGGGGGGAGCAATCAGCCCCAGCATTTT
TRBD2,TRBV7-3,once,TRBJ2-2,CASSPGLAGGGAGELFF,TGTGCCAGCTCCCCGGGACTAGCGGGAGGAGGGGCCGGGGAGCTGTTTTTT
TRBD2,TRBV27,.,TRBJ2-6,CASRGRAGANVLTF,TGTGCCAGCCGGGGGAGGGCTGGGGCCAACGTCCTGACTTTC
TRBD1,TRBV13,once,TRBJ1-4,CASSIRTGSNEKLFF,TGTGCCAGCAGCATCCGGACAGGGAGTAATGAAAAACTGTTTTTT
.,TRBV5-1,.,TRBJ2-5,CASSLGIGVGETQYF,TGCGCCAGCAGCTTGGGCATCGGGGTCGGCGAGACCCAGTACTTC
.,TRBV28,.,TRBJ1-5,CASSLTQSNQPQHF,TGTGCCAGCAGTTTAACCCAGAGCAATCAGCCCCAGCATTTT
TRBD1,TRBV7-2,.,TRBJ2-2,CASSSPGQGSSGELFF,TGTGCCAGCAGCTCTCCGGGACAGGGTTCATCCGGGGAGCTGTTTTTT
TRBD2,TRBV19,.,TRBJ2-1,CASSIKLAGAENNEQFF,TGTGCCAGTAGTATCAAACTAGCGGGAGCGGAAAACAATGAGCAGTTCTTC
TRBD1,TRBV30,.,TRBJ2-2,CAWTENRGPGELFF,TGTGCCTGGACAGAGAACAGGGGGCCCGGGGAGCTGTTTTTT
TRBD2,TRBV18,.,TRBJ2-1,CASSPPEREWHNEQFF,TGTGCCAGCTCACCACCGGAGCGGGAGTGGCACAATGAGCAGTTCTTC
.,TRBV7-8,once,TRBJ2-7,CASSLVRQLSYEQYF,TGTGCCAGCAGCTTAGTGCGACAACTCTCCTACGAGCAGTACTTC
.,TRBV27,.,TRBJ2-1,CASRTVTGRRNEQFF,TGTGCCAGCAGGACGGTGACCGGCAGGAGGAATGAGCAGTTCTTC
.,TRBV9,.,TRBJ1-4,CASSVRGATNEKLFF,TGTGCCAGCAGCGTACGGGGGGCAACTAATGAAAAACTGTTTTTT
.,TRBV7-3,few,TRBJ1-2,CASSQGTNYGYTF,TGTGCCAGCAGCCAGGGGACTAACTATGGCTACACCTTC
TRBD2,TRBV7-9,.,TRBJ2-1,CASSSTSGRINEQFF,TGTGCCAGCAGCTCGACTAGCGGGAGGATCAATGAGCAGTTCTTC
TRBD2,TRBV15,.,TRBJ2-1,CATSRDPSGSSDEQFF,TGTGCCACCAGCAGAGATCCCAGCGGGAGTTCGGATGAGCAGTTCTTC
TRBD2,TRBV28,.,TRBJ2-7,CASLSGASYEQYF,TGTGCCAGTTTAAGCGGGGCTTCCTACGAGCAGTACTTC
.,TRBV30,.,TRBJ2-1,CAWSTTTYNEQFF,TGTGCCTGGAGTACAACTACCTACAATGAGCAGTTCTTC
.,TRBV28,once,TRBJ2-4,CASRFFSGTGGKNIQYF,TGTGCCAGCAGGTTCTTCTCGGGCACCGGGGGCAAAAACATTCAGTACTTC
.,TRBV28,few,TRBJ2-6,CASSSGTLSGANVLTF,TGTGCCAGCAGTTCCGGGACACTCTCTGGGGCCAACGTCCTGACTTTC
TRBD2,TRBV19,.,TRBJ2-7,CASSIPGNSGKYEQYF,TGTGCCAGTAGTATACCCGGTAATAGCGGGAAGTACGAGCAGTACTTC
TRBD1,TRBV28,.,TRBJ1-5,CASSFPSGGYQPQHF,TGTGCCAGCAGTTTTCCCTCAGGGGGCTATCAGCCCCAGCATTTT
TRBD1,TRBV5-1,.,TRBJ2-7,CASSLVRPLDRGSYEQYF,TGCGCCAGCAGCTTGGTCCGTCCCTTAGACAGGGGATCCTACGAGCAGTACTTC
.,TRBV4-3,.,TRBJ2-5,CASSQQRQETQYF,TGCGCCAGCAGCCAACAGCGGCAAGAGACCCAGTACTTC
.,TRBV5-1,once,TRBJ2-6,CASSRYGSGANVLTF,TGCGCCAGCAGCCGCTACGGGTCTGGGGCCAACGTCCTGACTTTC
.,TRBV5-6,.,TRBJ2-7,CASSSRGGIEQYF,TGTGCCAGCAGTTCGCGCGGGGGCATCGAGCAGTACTTC
TRBD1,TRBV18,.,TRBJ2-7,CASSPGQGRYEQYF,TGTGCCAGTTCACCGGGACAGGGAAGGTACGAGCAGTACTTC
.,TRBV3-1/TRBV3-2,.,TRBJ2-3,CASSQWSSGAGGTDTQYF,TGTGCCAGCAGCCAATGGAGCAGCGGGGCAGGGGGCACAGATACGCAGTATTTT
.,TRBV6-5,.,TRBJ2-2,CASSLGSSNTGELFF,TGTGCCAGCAGTTTGGGCAGTTCGAACACCGGGGAGCTGTTTTTT
TRBD1,TRBV19,.,TRBJ1-5,CASSPGTGGVYDNQPQHF,TGTGCCAGTAGCCCCGGGACAGGGGGCGTGTATGACAATCAGCCCCAGCATTTT
TRBD1,TRBV12-3/TRBV12-4,once,TRBJ1-5,CASGPGGNQPQHF,TGTGCCAGCGGCCCAGGGGGGAATCAGCCCCAGCATTTT
TRBD1,TRBV10-3,.,TRBJ2-2,CAISERTGVGELFF,TGTGCCATCAGTGAGCGGACAGGGGTCGGGGAGCTGTTTTTT